The 31 T cell receptor beta chains below come from one sample, sequenced in a study of blood T cell repertoires in COVID-19. The method was immunoSEQ multiplex PCR; TCRdb's version includes in-frame clones alone and lacks a portion of them. The sample shows 350,000 to 450,000 clones, less than 85% of them seen only once. The sample comprised peripheral blood. All receptors derive from a woman in her late teens or twenties with acute or convalescent COVID-19.

CDR3 protein: CASGAGTGVSTNTEAFF. The CDR3 coding sequence is TGTGCCAGCGGGGCCGGGACAGGGGTCTCAACGAACACTGAAGCTTTCTTT. This sequence joins TRBV21-1 and TRBJ1-1; TRBD1 reflects the table's D call only, with no check against the DNA. TRBV21-1 is noted as a pseudogene. CDR3 length equals 17 residues.

The rearrangement links TRBV6-5 to TRBJ2-7; the D is unclear. Germline loops: CDR1 MNHEY, CDR2 SVGAGI. The CDR3 loop spans 13 amino acids. Deletions cut 5 bases from V and 3 bases from J, with 11 bases between. CDR3 DNA: TGTGCCAGCAGTCCCCGGGTCGTCTACGAGCAGTACTTC. It codes for CASSPRVVYEQYF.

This rearrangement joins TRBV30 to TRBJ1-5, with TRBD1 matching 7 bases. Trimming at V came to 5 bases and at J to 6 bases, leaving 7 bases not matched to a gene. The length of the CDR3 is 13 residues. The germline gives CDR1 GTSNPN, CDR2 SVGIG (reference sequence). This CDR3 reads CAWGEGASQPQHF. CDR3 DNA sequence: TGTGCCTGGGGGGAGGGGGCTAGTCAGCCCCAGCATTTT. The whole variable domain, remainder taken from reference TRBV30 and TRBJ1-5, is SQTIHQWPATLVQPVGSPLSLECTVEGTSNPNLYWYRQAAGRGLQLLFYSVGIGQISSEVPQNLSASRPQDRQFILSSKKLLLSDSGFYLCAWGEGASQPQHFGDGTRLSIL.

The chain carries TRBV27 and TRBJ2-1, with 14 bases lining up with TRBD2. Trimming cost V 5 bases and J 3 bases; bases outside gene matches: 6. The CDR3 runs 17 residues. Germline loops: CDR1 MNHEY, CDR2 SMNVEV (reference sequence). The CDR3 region is CASSARLAGGIYNEQFF. The CDR3 DNA reads TGTGCCAGCAGTGCTCGACTAGCGGGAGGGATCTACAATGAGCAGTTCTTC.

J is TRBJ2-4 and V is TRBV2; weak D call: TRBD2 (5 bases). CDR1 and CDR2 (germline): SNHLY, FYNNEI. This CDR3 has 15 amino acids. V lost 7 bases, J lost 2 bases, and 15 bases lay in between. The CDR3 coding sequence is TGTGCCAGCAAAAGGCTGGACGGGACCAAAAACATTCAGTACTTC. Protein: CASKRLDGTKNIQYF.

This rearrangement joins TRBV19 to TRBJ2-7; no firm D call. Germline loops: CDR1 LNHDA, CDR2 SQIVND (reference sequence). Trimming took 1 base from V and 7 from J, leaving 8 bases between them. CDR3 length: 12 residues. CDR3 residues: CASSIGVEEQYF. For the CDR3, the DNA is TGTGCCAGTAGTATAGGGGTGGAGGAGCAGTACTTC.

The chain recombines TRBV9 with TRBJ2-3; maybe TRBD1 (5 bases). Germline assignment: CDR1 SGDLS and CDR2 YYNGEE. CDR3 length: 14 amino acids. The ends were cut back, 4 bases at V and 1 base at J, with 10 bases in the middle. The CDR3 protein is CASSPDIGTDTQYF. CDR3 coding DNA: TGTGCCAGCAGCCCGGACATCGGCACAGATACGCAGTATTTT.

This clone was recorded once. The gene calls are TRBV5-1 and TRBJ1-3, with 8 nucleotides matching TRBD1. The CDR3 length is 16 residues. In germline, CDR1 is SGHRS, CDR2 YFSETQ. V lost 0 bases and J lost 0; bases outside the gene matches: 2. Written as DNA, the CDR3 is TGCGCCAGCAGCTTGGGGGACAGGAGCTCTGGAAACACCATATATTTT. Protein: CASSLGDRSSGNTIYF.

This chain connects TRBV28 to TRBJ2-5; D call uncertain. Trimming removed 3 bases from V and 3 bases from J, with 8 bases in between. Germline values: CDR1 MDHEN, CDR2 SYDVKM. CDR3 length: 13 amino acids. CDR3 in amino acids: CASSFFTEETQYF. The CDR3 coding sequence is TGTGCCAGCAGTTTTTTTACTGAAGAGACCCAGTACTTC.

The chain joins TRBV7-6 to TRBJ1-4, with TRBD1 as a possible D gene (6 bases). This CDR3 comprises 16 residues. Germline V gene data show CDR1 as SGHVS and CDR2 as FNYEAQ. Trimming removed 5 bases from V and 5 bases from J, with 18 bases in between. CDR3 coding DNA: TGTGCCAGCAGCGTCCGGACAGACACCTTGAATGAAAAACTGTTTTTT. Its protein is CASSVRTDTLNEKLFF.

V and J are TRBV28 and TRBJ2-7; the D is unclear. This CDR3 contains 12 residues. The ends were cut back, 2 bases at V and 6 bases at J, with 8 bases in the middle. Germline V gene lookup returns CDR1 MDHEN and CDR2 SYDVKM. The CDR3 spells CASSLTKLEQYF. CDR3 DNA sequence: TGTGCCAGCAGTTTAACGAAACTCGAGCAGTACTTC.

The chain carries TRBV19 and TRBJ2-7; 8 bases are shared with TRBD1. V lost 3 bases, J lost 2 bases, and 6 bases stayed unmatched. The CDR3 loop spans 15 amino acids. The V gene's germline CDR1 is LNHDA and CDR2 SQIVND (reference sequence). The CDR3 loop reads CASSMDQGAAYEQYF. CDR3 DNA sequence: TGTGCCAGTAGTATGGATCAGGGGGCAGCCTACGAGCAGTACTTC.

This chain connects TRBV15 to TRBJ1-5; D uncertain. The V gene lost 1 base and the J gene lost 5 bases, with 3 bases spanning the gap. The CDR3 covers 12 residues. CDR1 LNHNV and CDR2 YYDKDF come from the germline V gene (reference sequence). DNA of the CDR3: TGTGCCACCAGCAGAGCCGATCAGCCCCAGCATTTT. Translating it yields CATSRADQPQHF.

This chain links TRBV7-9 with TRBJ2-1; no clear D gene. The CDR3 extends over 13 amino acids. From germline, CDR1 is SEHNR and CDR2 FQNEAQ (reference sequence). The V end was cut by 3 bases, the J end by 6 bases, with 9 bases between. For the CDR3, the DNA is TGTGCCAGCAGCTTGTCGATAGCCAATGAGCAGTTCTTC. Its translation is CASSLSIANEQFF.

The chain has TRBV7-3 and TRBJ2-2; D might be TRBD1 (6 bases). The ends were cut back, 3 bases at V and 4 bases at J, with 15 bases in the middle. In germline, CDR1 is SGHTA, CDR2 FQGTGA. CDR3 length: 16 amino acids. The DNA of the CDR3 is TGTGCCAGCAGCTTGGGTTCAGGGGCGAGCACCGGGGAGCTGTTTTTT. Translated: CASSLGSGASTGELFF.

A single count supports this clone. The chain has TRBV2 and TRBJ2-3; D gene uncertain. Germline V gene sequence: CDR1 SNHLY, CDR2 FYNNEI. Trimming shortened V by 1 base and J by 0 bases, and 5 bases separated the two germline ends. The CDR3 is 14 amino acids. The CDR3 loop is CASSEGLSTDTQYF. CDR3 coding DNA: TGTGCCAGCAGTGAAGGGCTGAGCACAGATACGCAGTATTTT.

In DNA form, the CDR3 reads TGTGCCAGCAGTCCAGCGGGGGGACTCAATGAGCAGTTCTTC. This codes for CASSPAGGLNEQFF. The chain has TRBV3-1 (or the pseudogene TRBV3-2) and TRBJ2-1; 9 nucleotides line up with TRBD2. This CDR3 contains 14 residues. Trimming cost V 6 bases and J 6 bases; bases outside gene matches: 6. Germline V gene lookup returns CDR1 LGHDT and CDR2 YNNKEL (reference sequence).

This clone has just one count. This rearrangement joins TRBV5-1 to TRBJ1-3; TRBD1 agrees at 9 bases. Germline assignment: CDR1 SGHRS and CDR2 YFSETQ. The CDR3 spans 15 residues. J gave up 2 bases and V 4 bases, and 4 bases lay outside the gene matches. The CDR3 here is CASSPDRGPGNTIYF. CDR3 nucleotides: TGCGCCAGCAGCCCGGACAGGGGTCCTGGAAACACCATATATTTT.

The V and J genes are TRBV6-5 and TRBJ2-2, with D hard to call. Per germline, CDR1 MNHEY and CDR2 SVGAGI. Trimming pared 8 bases from V and 1 base from J, leaving 8 bases between. The CDR3 contains 13 residues. CDR3 residues: CASHTVNTGELFF. The DNA for the CDR3 is TGTGCCAGCCATACGGTGAACACCGGGGAGCTGTTTTTT.

The V gene is TRBV3-1 (or the pseudogene TRBV3-2), the J gene TRBJ2-7; D ambiguous. V lost 4 bases to trimming and J lost 2 bases, with 9 bases between them. Germline CDR1 LGHDT, CDR2 YNNKEL (reference sequence). CDR3 size: 13 residues. For the CDR3, the DNA is TGTGCCAGCAGCCTTAAACAGACCTACGAGCAGTACTTC. Residues: CASSLKQTYEQYF.

The rearrangement joins TRBV7-9 to TRBJ1-3; a possible D gene is TRBD1 (5 bases). V dropped 5 bases and J dropped 1 base, with 21 bases sitting between them. The length of the CDR3 is 18 residues. Germline-derived CDR1 and CDR2 are SEHNR and FQNEAQ (reference sequence). The CDR3 DNA is TGTGCCAGCAGCCCACGGCGGGGGACGGGACCGTCTGGAAACACCATATATTTT. Its translation: CASSPRRGTGPSGNTIYF.

V usage is TRBV3-1 (or the pseudogene TRBV3-2) and J usage is TRBJ2-1, with TRBD2 matching over 10 bases. Germline loops: CDR1 LGHDT, CDR2 YNNKEL (reference sequence). This CDR3 contains 16 residues. V shed 4 bases and J 5 bases; nucleotides not matched to a gene: 8. The CDR3 here is CASSRRSSGRNNEQFF. DNA of the CDR3: TGTGCCAGCAGCCGGAGGAGTAGCGGGAGGAACAATGAGCAGTTCTTC.

This clone came up once. This chain joins TRBV7-6 and TRBJ2-7; 7 bases are shared with TRBD1. Trimming removed 5 bases from V and 2 bases from J; junction bases left unmatched: 3. Germline assignment: CDR1 SGHVS and CDR2 FNYEAQ. The CDR3 spans 13 residues. The CDR3 DNA reads as TGTGCCAGCAGCCCGGGACAGACCTACGAGCAGTACTTC. It codes for CASSPGQTYEQYF.

The CDR3 region is CASSNRTRTRTEAFF. CDR3 bases: TGTGCCAGCAGCAATAGGACAAGAACGAGGACTGAAGCTTTCTTT. The chain is built from TRBV21-1 and TRBJ1-1; the table's D call, TRBD1, was not checked against the DNA. TRBV21-1 is a pseudogene locus. The CDR3 runs to 15 residues.

This chain joins TRBV5-4 and TRBJ1-4, with 7 bases lining up with TRBD1. Germline CDR1 and CDR2: SGHNT and YYREEE (reference sequence). Germline trimming cut 4 bases from V and 6 bases from J; bases unmatched to any gene: 6. The CDR3 consists of 14 residues. Here the CDR3 reads CASSRDREDEKLFF. DNA for the CDR3: TGTGCCAGCAGCCGGGACAGAGAAGATGAAAAACTGTTTTTT. Using reference TRBV5-4 and TRBJ1-4 for the parts outside the CDR3, the full variable domain is ETGVTQSPTHLIKTRGQQVTLRCSSQSGHNTVSWYQQALGQGPQFIFQYYREEENGRGNFPPRFSGLQFPNYSSELNVNALELDDSALYLCASSRDREDEKLFFGSGTQLSVL.

This sequence joins TRBV18 and TRBJ2-5; D is ambiguous. The germline V gene has CDR1 KGHSH and CDR2 LQKENI. The V end was cut by 1 base, the J end by 2 bases, with 5 bases between. The CDR3 is 13 amino acids. DNA of the CDR3: TGTGCCAGCTCACCACGTTCACAAGAGACCCAGTACTTC. This encodes CASSPRSQETQYF.

The chain recombines TRBV24-1 with TRBJ2-1, with TRBD1 matching 10 bases. With V trimmed by 4 bases and J by 7 bases, 9 bases remained unmatched. Germline CDR1 and CDR2: KGHDR and SFDVKD. The CDR3 runs 16 residues. CDR3 sequence: CATSDRGQGKVNEQFF. CDR3 in DNA: TGTGCCACCAGTGACCGGGGACAGGGGAAGGTGAATGAGCAGTTCTTC.

V is TRBV5-6 and J is TRBJ1-3, with 7 positions matching TRBD1. Trimming removed 4 bases from V and 4 bases from J; junction bases left unmatched: 5. The V gene's germline CDR1 is SGHDT and CDR2 YYEEEE. The CDR3 is 14 amino acids. Here the CDR3 DNA reads TGTGCCAGCAGCCGGGACAGCGAGGGAAACACCATATATTTT. It yields the protein CASSRDSEGNTIYF. Filled out from reference TRBV5-6 and TRBJ1-3, the complete variable domain reads DAGVTQSPTHLIKTRGQQVTLRCSPKSGHDTVSWYQQALGQGPQFIFQYYEEEERQRGNFPDRFSGHQFPNYSSELNVNALLLGDSALYLCASSRDSEGNTIYFGEGSWLTVV.

The chain carries TRBV9 and TRBJ1-5; TRBD1 agrees at 8 bases. Germline V lookup: CDR1 SGDLS, CDR2 YYNGEE. V trimming: 3 bases; J trimming: 6 bases; junction bases outside the gene matches: 8. This CDR3 has 15 amino acids. The CDR3 nucleotides read TGTGCCAGCAGCGCCACACAGGGGGTCGGTCAGCCCCAGCATTTT. Its translation is CASSATQGVGQPQHF. Full variable domain (missing parts from reference TRBV9 and TRBJ1-5): DSGVTQTPKHLITATGQRVTLRCSPRSGDLSVYWYQQSLDQGLQFLIQYYNGEERAKGNILERFSAQQFPDLHSELNLSSLELGDSALYFCASSATQGVGQPQHFGDGTRLSIL.

The rearrangement links TRBV20-1 to TRBJ1-2, with a tentative D call TRBD1 (5 bases). The germline V gene has CDR1 DFQATT and CDR2 SNEGSKA (reference sequence). The CDR3 spans 14 residues. Trimming took 3 bases from V and 4 from J, leaving 15 bases between them. CDR3 nucleotides: TGCAGTGCTAGTGATCGGGGGGACGGCTATGGCTACACCTTC. Protein product: CSASDRGDGYGYTF.

V and J are TRBV19 and TRBJ2-1, with TRBD2 matching over 9 bases. Germline loops: CDR1 LNHDA, CDR2 SQIVND (reference sequence). CDR3 length equals 15 residues. V was pared by 8 bases and J by 0 bases, with 5 bases of the junction left unmatched. The CDR3 spells CASSYSGSSYNEQFF. The CDR3 coding sequence is TGTGCCAGTTCTTATAGCGGGAGCTCCTACAATGAGCAGTTCTTC.